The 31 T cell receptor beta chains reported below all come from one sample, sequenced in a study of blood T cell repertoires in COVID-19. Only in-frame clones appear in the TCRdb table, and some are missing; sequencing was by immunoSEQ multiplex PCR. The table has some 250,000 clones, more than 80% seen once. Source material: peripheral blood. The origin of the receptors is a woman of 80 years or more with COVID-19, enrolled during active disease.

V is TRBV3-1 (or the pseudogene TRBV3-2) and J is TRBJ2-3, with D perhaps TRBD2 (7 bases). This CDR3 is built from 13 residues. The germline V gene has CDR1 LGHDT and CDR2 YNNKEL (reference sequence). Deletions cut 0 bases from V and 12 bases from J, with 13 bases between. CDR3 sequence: CASSQEGGRVQYF. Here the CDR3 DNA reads TGTGCCAGCAGCCAAGAGGGGGGGCGGGTACAGTATTTT.

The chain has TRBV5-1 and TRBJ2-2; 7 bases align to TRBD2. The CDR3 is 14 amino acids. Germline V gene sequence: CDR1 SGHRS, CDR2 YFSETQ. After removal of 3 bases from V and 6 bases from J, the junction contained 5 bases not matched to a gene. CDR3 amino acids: CASSSVGRAGELFF. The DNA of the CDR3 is TGCGCCAGCAGCTCTGTGGGGAGGGCCGGGGAGCTGTTTTTT.

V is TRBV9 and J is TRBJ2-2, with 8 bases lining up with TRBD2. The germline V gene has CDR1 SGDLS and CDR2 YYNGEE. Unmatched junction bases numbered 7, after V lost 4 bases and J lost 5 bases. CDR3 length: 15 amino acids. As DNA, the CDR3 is TGTGCCAGCAGCCTGATGGCGGGGGGAACCGGGGAGCTGTTTTTT. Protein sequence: CASSLMAGGTGELFF.

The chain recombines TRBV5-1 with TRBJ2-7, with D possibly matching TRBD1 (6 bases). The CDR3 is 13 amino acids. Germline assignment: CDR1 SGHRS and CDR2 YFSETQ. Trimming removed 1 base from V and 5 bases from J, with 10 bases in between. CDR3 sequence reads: CASSLTGLHEQYF. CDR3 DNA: TGCGCCAGCAGCTTGACAGGGCTCCACGAGCAGTACTTC.

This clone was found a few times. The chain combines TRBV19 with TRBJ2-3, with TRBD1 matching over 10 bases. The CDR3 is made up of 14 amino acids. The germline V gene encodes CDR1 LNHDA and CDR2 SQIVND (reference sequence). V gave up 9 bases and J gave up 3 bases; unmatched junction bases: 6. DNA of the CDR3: TGTGCCAGCCTCGACAGGGGGCGGACAGATACGCAGTATTTT. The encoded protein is CASLDRGRTDTQYF.

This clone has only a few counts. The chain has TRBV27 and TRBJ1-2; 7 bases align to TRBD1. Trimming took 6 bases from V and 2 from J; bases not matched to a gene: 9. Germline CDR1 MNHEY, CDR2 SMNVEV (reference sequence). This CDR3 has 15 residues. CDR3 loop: CASRPRTGENYGYTF. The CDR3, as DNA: TGTGCCAGCAGGCCCAGGACAGGCGAGAACTATGGCTACACCTTC.

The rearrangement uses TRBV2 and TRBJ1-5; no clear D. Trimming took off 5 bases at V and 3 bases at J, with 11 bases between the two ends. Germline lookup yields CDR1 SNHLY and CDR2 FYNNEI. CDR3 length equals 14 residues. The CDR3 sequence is CASSSDTVNQPQHF. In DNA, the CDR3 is TGTGCCAGCAGTTCTGACACAGTCAATCAGCCCCAGCATTTT.

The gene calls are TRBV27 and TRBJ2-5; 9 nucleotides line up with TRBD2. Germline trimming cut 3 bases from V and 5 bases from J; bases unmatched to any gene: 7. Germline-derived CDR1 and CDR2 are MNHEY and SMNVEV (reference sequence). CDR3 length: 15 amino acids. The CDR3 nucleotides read TGTGCCAGCAGTTTGGGACTAGCCCAGGGTGAGACCCAGTACTTC. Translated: CASSLGLAQGETQYF.

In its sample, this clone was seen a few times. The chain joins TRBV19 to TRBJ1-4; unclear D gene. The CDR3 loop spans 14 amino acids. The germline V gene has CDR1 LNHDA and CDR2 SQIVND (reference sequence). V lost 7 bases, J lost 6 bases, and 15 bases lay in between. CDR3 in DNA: TGTGCCAGTACCCTAACGAGGGCGGATGAAAAACTGTTTTTT. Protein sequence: CASTLTRADEKLFF.

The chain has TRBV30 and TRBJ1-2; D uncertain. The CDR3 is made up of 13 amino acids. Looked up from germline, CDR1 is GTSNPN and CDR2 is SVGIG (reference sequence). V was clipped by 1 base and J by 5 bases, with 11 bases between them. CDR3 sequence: CAWSEQLEYGYTF. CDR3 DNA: TGTGCCTGGAGTGAACAATTGGAGTATGGCTACACCTTC.

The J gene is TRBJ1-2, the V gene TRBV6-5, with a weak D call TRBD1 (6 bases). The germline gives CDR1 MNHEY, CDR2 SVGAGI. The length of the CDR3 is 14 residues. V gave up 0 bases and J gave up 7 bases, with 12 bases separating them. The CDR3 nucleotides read TGTGCCAGCAGTTACTCAGCAGGGGAGAGTGGCTACACCTTC. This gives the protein CASSYSAGESGYTF.

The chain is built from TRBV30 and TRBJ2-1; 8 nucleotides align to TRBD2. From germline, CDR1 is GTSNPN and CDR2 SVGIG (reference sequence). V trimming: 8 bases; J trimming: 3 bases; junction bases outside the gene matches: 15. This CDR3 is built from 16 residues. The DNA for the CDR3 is TGTGCCGTCAACCGGGGGGGCGGAAGGGGCTACAATGAGCAGTTCTTC. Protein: CAVNRGGGRGYNEQFF.

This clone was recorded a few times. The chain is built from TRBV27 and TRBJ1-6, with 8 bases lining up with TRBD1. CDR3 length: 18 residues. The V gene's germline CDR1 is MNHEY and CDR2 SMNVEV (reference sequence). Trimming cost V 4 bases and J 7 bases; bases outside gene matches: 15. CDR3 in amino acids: CASSSLRGLTGVNSPLHF. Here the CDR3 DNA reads TGTGCCAGCAGTTCCCTTCGGGGTCTGACAGGGGTCAATTCACCCCTCCACTTT.

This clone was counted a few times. CDR3 sequence reads: CASSPLAGGGEQYF. Written as DNA, the CDR3 is TGTGCCAGCAGCCCCCTAGCGGGGGGGGGAGAGCAGTACTTC. The chain has TRBV6-5 and TRBJ2-7, with 12 bases that match TRBD2. The CDR3 totals 14 residues. The J segment lost 7 bases and the V segment lost 6 bases, leaving 7 bases of the junction unmatched. CDR1 and CDR2 (germline): MNHEY, SVGAGI.

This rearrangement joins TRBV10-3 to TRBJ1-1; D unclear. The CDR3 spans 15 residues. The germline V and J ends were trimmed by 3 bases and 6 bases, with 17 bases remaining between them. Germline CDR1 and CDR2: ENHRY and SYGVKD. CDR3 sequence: CAISDPGEGKAEAFF. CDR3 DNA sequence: TGTGCCATCAGTGACCCCGGGGAGGGTAAAGCTGAAGCTTTCTTT.

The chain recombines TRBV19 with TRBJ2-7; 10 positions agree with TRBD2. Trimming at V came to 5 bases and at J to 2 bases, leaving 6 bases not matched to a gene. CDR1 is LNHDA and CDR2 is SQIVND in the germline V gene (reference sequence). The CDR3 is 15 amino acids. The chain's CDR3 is CASSLKREGPYEQYF. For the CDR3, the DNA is TGTGCCAGTAGTCTCAAGCGGGAGGGCCCCTACGAGCAGTACTTC.

Written as DNA, the CDR3 is TGTGCCACCAGCAGAGAAAGCGGGACTAGCGGGATCGAAGAGACCCAGTACTTC. Encoded protein: CATSRESGTSGIEETQYF. The rearrangement uses TRBV15 and TRBJ2-5; TRBD2 matches at 13 bases. The V segment lost 0 bases and the J segment 3 bases; nucleotides outside the gene matches: 7. CDR3 length: 18 amino acids. CDR1 is LNHNV and CDR2 is YYDKDF in the germline V gene (reference sequence).

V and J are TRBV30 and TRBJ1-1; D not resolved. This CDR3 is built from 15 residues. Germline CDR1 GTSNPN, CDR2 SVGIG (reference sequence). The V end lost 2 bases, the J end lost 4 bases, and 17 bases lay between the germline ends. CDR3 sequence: CAWSPIGGRSTEAFF. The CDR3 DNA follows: TGTGCCTGGAGTCCAATAGGTGGCAGGTCCACTGAAGCTTTCTTT. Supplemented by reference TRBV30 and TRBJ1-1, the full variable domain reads SQTIHQWPATLVQPVGSPLSLECTVEGTSNPNLYWYRQAAGRGLQLLFYSVGIGQISSEVPQNLSASRPQDRQFILSSKKLLLSDSGFYLCAWSPIGGRSTEAFFGQGTRLTVV.

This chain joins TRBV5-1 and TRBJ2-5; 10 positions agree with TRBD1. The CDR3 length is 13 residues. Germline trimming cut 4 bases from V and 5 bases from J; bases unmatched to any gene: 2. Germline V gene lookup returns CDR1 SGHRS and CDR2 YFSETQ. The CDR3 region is CASSKDRGETQYF. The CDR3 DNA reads TGCGCCAGCAGCAAGGACAGGGGGGAGACCCAGTACTTC.

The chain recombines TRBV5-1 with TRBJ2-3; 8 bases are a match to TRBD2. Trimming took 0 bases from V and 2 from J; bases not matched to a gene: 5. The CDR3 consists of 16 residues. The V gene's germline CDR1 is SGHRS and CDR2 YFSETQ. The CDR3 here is CASSLEVAGPTDTQYF. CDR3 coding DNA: TGCGCCAGCAGCTTGGAGGTAGCGGGACCCACAGATACGCAGTATTTT.

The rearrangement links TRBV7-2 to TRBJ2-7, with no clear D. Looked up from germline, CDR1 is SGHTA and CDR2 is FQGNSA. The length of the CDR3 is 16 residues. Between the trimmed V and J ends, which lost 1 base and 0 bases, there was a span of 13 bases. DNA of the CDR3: TGTGCCAGCAGCTTAGTCGGCGGAATTAACTCCTACGAGCAGTACTTC. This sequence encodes CASSLVGGINSYEQYF.

CDR3 loop: CASSLRPGQGVSDEQFF. The CDR3 DNA follows: TGCGCCAGCAGCTTGAGGCCGGGACAGGGGGTCTCGGATGAGCAGTTCTTC. V and J are TRBV5-1 and TRBJ2-1; 11 bases align to TRBD1. The CDR3 length is 17 residues. The germline V gene encodes CDR1 SGHRS and CDR2 YFSETQ. V trimming: 1 base; J trimming: 8 bases; junction bases outside the gene matches: 11.

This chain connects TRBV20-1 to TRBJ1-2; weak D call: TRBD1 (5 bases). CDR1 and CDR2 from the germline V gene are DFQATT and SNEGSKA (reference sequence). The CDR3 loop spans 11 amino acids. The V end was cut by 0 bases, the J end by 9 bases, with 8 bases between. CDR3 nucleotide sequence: TGCAGTGCTAGAGACAGGGATAGCTACACCTTC. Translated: CSARDRDSYTF.

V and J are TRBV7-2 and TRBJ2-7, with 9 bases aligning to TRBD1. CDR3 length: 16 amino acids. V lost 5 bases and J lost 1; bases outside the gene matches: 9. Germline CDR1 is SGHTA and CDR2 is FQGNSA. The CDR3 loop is CASSTGTGTVSYEQYF. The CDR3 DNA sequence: TGTGCCAGCAGCACCGGGACAGGGACGGTTTCCTACGAGCAGTACTTC.

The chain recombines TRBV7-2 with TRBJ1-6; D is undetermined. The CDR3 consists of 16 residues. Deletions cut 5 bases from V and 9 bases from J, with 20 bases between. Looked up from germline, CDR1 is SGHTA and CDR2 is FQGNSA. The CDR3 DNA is TGTGCCAGCAGCCAACTTGAGGCGGGTCGGGGTTCACCCCTCCACTTT. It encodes CASSQLEAGRGSPLHF.

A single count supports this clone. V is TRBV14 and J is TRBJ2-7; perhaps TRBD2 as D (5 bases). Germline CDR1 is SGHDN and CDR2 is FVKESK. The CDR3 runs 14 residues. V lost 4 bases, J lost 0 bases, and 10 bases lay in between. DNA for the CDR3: TGTGCCAGCAGCCGACACGGGGACTCCTACGAGCAGTACTTC. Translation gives CASSRHGDSYEQYF.

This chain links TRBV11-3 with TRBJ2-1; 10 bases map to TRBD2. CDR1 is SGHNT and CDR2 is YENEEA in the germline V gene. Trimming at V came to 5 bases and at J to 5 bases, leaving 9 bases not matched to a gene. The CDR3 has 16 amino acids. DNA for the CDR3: TGTGCCAGCAGCGGCCGACTAGCGGGTCCGAACAATGAGCAGTTCTTC. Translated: CASSGRLAGPNNEQFF.

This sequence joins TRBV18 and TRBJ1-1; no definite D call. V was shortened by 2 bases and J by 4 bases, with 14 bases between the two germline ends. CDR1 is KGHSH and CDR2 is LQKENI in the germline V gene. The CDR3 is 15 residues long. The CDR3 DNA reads TGTGCCAGCTCACCAAAACCTCCCGGGAGCACTGAAGCTTTCTTT. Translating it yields CASSPKPPGSTEAFF.

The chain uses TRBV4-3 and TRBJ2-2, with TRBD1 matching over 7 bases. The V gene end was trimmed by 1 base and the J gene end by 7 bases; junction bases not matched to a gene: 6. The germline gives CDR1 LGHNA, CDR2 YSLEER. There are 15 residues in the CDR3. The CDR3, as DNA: TGCGCCAGCAGCCAAGGACAGGGACAGAACGGGGAGCTGTTTTTT. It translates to CASSQGQGQNGELFF.

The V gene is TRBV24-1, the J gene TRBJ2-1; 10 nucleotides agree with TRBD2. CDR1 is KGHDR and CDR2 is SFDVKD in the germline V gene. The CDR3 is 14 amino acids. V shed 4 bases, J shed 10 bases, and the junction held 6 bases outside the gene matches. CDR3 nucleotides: TGTGCCACCAGTGACTCTAGCGGGAGAGGGGAGCAGTTCTTC. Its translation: CATSDSSGRGEQFF.

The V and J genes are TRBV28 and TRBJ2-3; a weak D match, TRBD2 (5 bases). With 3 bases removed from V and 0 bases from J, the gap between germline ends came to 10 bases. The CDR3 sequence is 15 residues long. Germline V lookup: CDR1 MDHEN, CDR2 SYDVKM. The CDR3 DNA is TGTGCCAGCAGTTTCAGCGGTCCTAGCACAGATACGCAGTATTTT. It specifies CASSFSGPSTDTQYF. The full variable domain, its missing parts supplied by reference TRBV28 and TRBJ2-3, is DVKVTQSSRYLVKRTGEKVFLECVQDMDHENMFWYRQDPGLGLRLIYFSYDVKMKEKGDIPEGYSVSREKKERFSLILESASTNQTSMYLCASSFSGPSTDTQYFGPGTRLTVL.